The 9 T cell receptor beta chains below all came from one sample that was sequenced in a study of cytomegalovirus exposure and HLA in healthy donors. PCR primers comprised 60 Vbeta and 13 Jbeta primers. Repertoires were generated with immunoSEQ multiplex PCR, while TCRdb's copy carries only in-frame clones and drops some. In the table there are some 170,000 clones, around 80% of which are singletons. The specimen sequenced was PBMCs. Receptors were obtained from a woman in her sixties in good health and CMV-seropositive.

The V and J genes are TRBV7-2 and TRBJ2-1; D is possibly TRBD2 (5 bases). The CDR3 totals 15 residues. Germline CDR1 is SGHTA and CDR2 is FQGNSA. V was cut by 2 bases and J by 9 bases, with 17 bases left in between. This CDR3 reads CASSLLGLARGEQFF. The DNA for the CDR3 is TGTGCCAGCAGCTTATTAGGGCTAGCTCGCGGTGAGCAGTTCTTC.

This chain links TRBV5-1 with TRBJ2-1; the D gene is possibly TRBD1 (6 bases). The CDR3 covers 16 residues. Germline assignment: CDR1 SGHRS and CDR2 YFSETQ. The ends were cut back, 4 bases at V and 1 base at J, with 15 bases in the middle. Written as DNA, the CDR3 is TGCGCCAGCAGCAATATACAGGGTGGGTCCTACAATGAGCAGTTCTTC. Translated: CASSNIQGGSYNEQFF.

The rearrangement uses TRBV4-1 and TRBJ1-1; D not resolved. V shed 7 bases and J shed 0 bases, with 12 bases lying between them. This CDR3 comprises 14 residues. Germline lookup yields CDR1 MGHRA and CDR2 YSYEKL. The CDR3 is CASTKYSLNTEAFF. The CDR3, as DNA: TGCGCCAGCACCAAATACAGTCTGAACACTGAAGCTTTCTTT.

This chain joins TRBV7-2 and TRBJ1-1; 7 nucleotides line up with TRBD1. The ends lost 5 bases at V and 9 bases at J; junction bases unmatched: 6. Germline lookup yields CDR1 SGHTA and CDR2 FQGNSA. The CDR3 contains 12 residues. This chain's CDR3 is CASSPGQPKAFF. The DNA for the CDR3 is TGTGCCAGCAGCCCGGGACAGCCAAAAGCTTTCTTT.

The CDR3 here is CASSPERGPNQPQHF. Written as DNA, the CDR3 is TGTGCCAGCAGCCCCGAGAGGGGGCCCAATCAGCCCCAGCATTTT. This chain links TRBV7-6 with TRBJ1-5; 7 nucleotides match TRBD1. Looked up from germline, CDR1 is SGHVS and CDR2 is FNYEAQ. There are 15 residues in the CDR3. V lost 5 bases and J lost 3; bases outside the gene matches: 7.

This sequence joins TRBV28 and TRBJ1-4; 7 bases fit TRBD1. The CDR3 is 15 amino acids. Germline CDR1 MDHEN, CDR2 SYDVKM. J lost 5 bases, V lost 4 bases, and 7 bases had no gene match. CDR3 in amino acids: CASSSTGTENEKLFF. The CDR3 nucleotides read TGTGCCAGCAGTTCCACCGGGACAGAAAATGAAAAACTGTTTTTT.

V and J are TRBV7-3 and TRBJ2-3; 11 positions agree with TRBD2. With 3 bases clipped from V and 5 bases from J, the junction kept 7 bases outside the gene matches. This CDR3 has 16 residues. The germline V gene encodes CDR1 SGHTA and CDR2 FQGTGA. The CDR3 DNA sequence: TGTGCCAGCAGCTTGGGGGTCGGGACTAGCGGAGATACGCAGTATTTT. This translates into CASSLGVGTSGDTQYF.

Comment on this clone: At one boundary the junction diverges from the germline segment, which might be a read error. The chain has TRBV7-9 and TRBJ2-7; tentative D call: TRBD1 (6 bases). The CDR3 consists of 11 residues. The germline V gene has CDR1 SEHNR and CDR2 FQNEAQ (reference sequence). This chain's CDR3 is CASSSKTGGAF. In DNA, the CDR3 is TGTGCCAGCAGCTCCAAGACAGGCGGCGCCTTC.

The rearrangement joins TRBV4-2 to TRBJ1-2, with D uncertain. The CDR3 loop spans 16 amino acids. Germline CDR1 and CDR2: LGHNA and YNFKEQ. The V end was cut by 3 bases, the J end by 3 bases, with 17 bases between. The CDR3, as DNA: TGTGCCAGCAGCCACGTAGGCCGGGAACAATACTATGGCTACACCTTC. This sequence encodes CASSHVGREQYYGYTF.